The present T cell receptor (beta chain) was sequenced within a study of T cell responses to AZD1222 COVID-19 vaccine. Whole-study results and caveats: Sampling captured repertoires only after the peak T cell response.

With regard to this clone: Its antigen is currently unknown.

This CDR3 has 13 residues. Losses at the gene ends were 5 bases for V and 5 bases for J; bases not matched to a gene: 6. Looked up from germline, CDR1 is SEHNR and CDR2 is FQNEAQ (reference sequence). Sequencing used immunoSEQ multiplex PCR; TCRdb keeps in-frame clones, though not all of them. The data show 120,000 or so clones, with about 93% seen just once and 5% held by the top ten. The chain links TRBV7-9 to TRBJ2-7; 7 bases are a match to TRBD1. This material consisted of peripheral blood, taken 28 days after the second AZD1222 dose. The source is an adult who received the AZD1222 COVID-19 vaccine. The CDR3 here is CASSPDRVNEQYF. In nucleotides, the CDR3 is TGTGCCAGCAGCCCCGACAGGGTAAACGAGCAGTACTTC. Full variable domain (rest looked up from reference TRBV7-9 and TRBJ2-7): DTGVSQNPRHKITKRGQNVTFRCDPISEHNRLYWYRQTLGQGPEFLTYFQNEAQLEKSRLLSDRFSAERPKGSFSTLEIQRTEQGDSAMYLCASSPDRVNEQYFGPGTRLTVT.